Following are 18 T cell receptor beta chains from one sample sequenced in a study of blood T cell repertoires in COVID-19. TCRdb's copy holds only in-frame clones and misses some; the assay was immunoSEQ multiplex PCR. The profile shows about 33,000 clones, 85% of them singletons. Sequencing was done on a sample of peripheral blood. The receptors shown here come from a man at least 80 years old with active COVID-19.

The V and J genes are TRBV15 and TRBJ1-5; D remains ambiguous. This CDR3 region has 15 residues. Germline V CDR1 and CDR2: LNHNV, YYDKDF (reference sequence). The germline V and J ends were trimmed by 2 bases and 7 bases, with 15 bases remaining between them. The CDR3 nucleotides read TGTGCCACCAGCAGACAAGCTAATGGAGGCCAGCCCCAGCATTTT. It codes for CATSRQANGGQPQHF.

The rearrangement uses TRBV5-1 and TRBJ1-6; no clear D gene. The germline CDR1 and CDR2 sequences are SGHRS and YFSETQ. The CDR3 has 15 residues. Trimming stripped 4 bases from V and 4 bases from J, with 12 bases between. The CDR3 loop reads CASSPGGGYNSPLHF. The DNA for the CDR3 is TGCGCCAGCAGCCCAGGAGGAGGGTATAATTCACCCCTCCACTTT.

CDR3 coding DNA: TGTGCCAGCAGTCGACAGGCTCCCTCCTATAATTCACCCCTCCACTTT. The encoded protein is CASSRQAPSYNSPLHF. The chain links TRBV13 to TRBJ1-6; maybe TRBD1 (6 bases). The CDR3 runs to 16 residues. V was clipped by 6 bases and J by 0 bases, with 12 bases between them. Germline V gene lookup returns CDR1 PRHDT and CDR2 FYEKMQ (reference sequence).

The V and J genes are TRBV7-9 and TRBJ1-1; possible D gene TRBD1, 6 bases. Trimming shortened V by 1 base and J by 5 bases, and 17 bases separated the two germline ends. The CDR3 is made up of 16 amino acids. CDR1 is SEHNR, CDR2 FQNEAQ, per germline (reference sequence). DNA for the CDR3: TGTGCCAGCAGCTTAGAGGGGGATGGGTTTCGGACTGAAGCTTTCTTT. Amino acid sequence: CASSLEGDGFRTEAFF.

The chain links TRBV13 to TRBJ2-7, with 7 bases aligning to TRBD1. V lost 4 bases, J lost 2 bases, and 2 bases stayed unmatched. CDR1 PRHDT and CDR2 FYEKMQ come from the germline V gene (reference sequence). The CDR3 contains 13 residues. CDR3 in amino acids: CASSSTGAYEQYF. The CDR3 DNA is TGTGCCAGCAGCTCAACAGGGGCCTACGAGCAGTACTTC. The complete variable domain, with remaining parts taken from reference TRBV13 and TRBJ2-7, reads AAGVIQSPRHLIKEKRETATLKCYPIPRHDTVYWYQQGPGQDPQFLISFYEKMQSDKGSIPDRFSAQQFSDYHSELNMSSLELGDSALYFCASSSTGAYEQYFGPGTRLTVT.

This clone was seen a handful of times. The CDR3 spells CASRSQGGGSQPQHF. CDR3 DNA sequence: TGTGCCAGCAGATCACAGGGCGGGGGGAGTCAGCCCCAGCATTTT. The V and J genes are TRBV6-6 and TRBJ1-5; tentative D call: TRBD1 (6 bases). V was pared by 6 bases and J by 6 bases, with 18 bases between. Germline V gene data show CDR1 as MNHNY and CDR2 as SVGAGI (reference sequence). This CDR3 has 15 residues.

J is TRBJ1-2 and V is TRBV5-6; D remains ambiguous. V was cut by 0 bases and J by 0 bases, with 6 bases left in between. CDR1 and CDR2 (germline): SGHDT, YYEEEE. This CDR3 comprises 14 residues. CDR3: CASSLVAPNYGYTF. The CDR3 DNA follows: TGTGCCAGCAGCTTGGTAGCTCCTAACTATGGCTACACCTTC.

The chain links TRBV19 to TRBJ1-6; 8 bases agree with TRBD1. This CDR3 has 13 residues. The germline CDR1 and CDR2 sequences are LNHDA and SQIVND (reference sequence). V lost 6 bases to trimming and J lost 7 bases; unmatched junction nucleotides: 2. The CDR3, as DNA: TGTGCCAGTAGCGGACAGGGAAATTCACCCCTCCACTTT. It specifies CASSGQGNSPLHF.

This clone was picked up a small number of times. The genes are TRBV6-5 and TRBJ1-2; a possible D gene is TRBD1 (5 bases). The length of the CDR3 is 14 residues. Germline V gene lookup returns CDR1 MNHEY and CDR2 SVGAGI. The germline V and J ends were trimmed by 6 bases and 6 bases, with 17 bases remaining between them. The CDR3 spells CASSQRAGRDGYTF. The CDR3, as DNA: TGTGCCAGCAGCCAACGGGCGGGGCGCGATGGCTACACCTTC.

The chain joins TRBV5-1 to TRBJ2-7, with 11 bases identical to TRBD2. Looked up from germline, CDR1 is SGHRS and CDR2 is YFSETQ. J gave up 4 bases and V 4 bases, and 1 base lay outside the gene matches. CDR3 length: 13 residues. CDR3 coding DNA: TGCGCCAGCAGCGGGACTAGCGGATACGAGCAGTACTTC. Translated, it gives CASSGTSGYEQYF. The entire variable domain, with the rest obtained from reference TRBV5-1 and TRBJ2-7, is as follows: KAGVTQTPRYLIKTRGQQVTLSCSPISGHRSVSWYQQTPGQGLQFLFEYFSETQRNKGNFPGRFSGRQFSNSRSEMNVSTLELGDSALYLCASSGTSGYEQYFGPGTRLTVT.

The chain recombines TRBV9 with TRBJ1-2, with a weak D call TRBD1 (5 bases). V was clipped by 3 bases and J by 9 bases, with 15 bases between them. Germline V lookup: CDR1 SGDLS, CDR2 YYNGEE. The CDR3 runs to 13 residues. This CDR3 reads CASSAFRGRSYTF. CDR3 in DNA: TGTGCCAGCAGCGCCTTCCGGGGGAGGAGCTACACCTTC.

V is TRBV28 and J is TRBJ2-5; tentative D call: TRBD2 (7 bases). Germline V gene data show CDR1 as MDHEN and CDR2 as SYDVKM. The CDR3 consists of 13 residues. Trimming pared 10 bases from V and 4 bases from J, leaving 16 bases between. The DNA of the CDR3 is TGTGCCATATTGGGGGGGGGCGTAGAGACCCAGTACTTC. Translating gives CAILGGGVETQYF. The full variable domain, its missing parts supplied by reference TRBV28 and TRBJ2-5, is DVKVTQSSRYLVKRTGEKVFLECVQDMDHENMFWYRQDPGLGLRLIYFSYDVKMKEKGDIPEGYSVSREKKERFSLILESASTNQTSMYLCAILGGGVETQYFGPGTRLLVL.

In this sample, this clone turned up once. The chain uses TRBV6-5 and TRBJ1-2; the match to TRBD1 covers 7 bases. Trimming at V came to 1 base and at J to 8 bases, leaving 7 bases not matched to a gene. Germline assignment: CDR1 MNHEY and CDR2 SVGAGI. The CDR3 spans 14 residues. CDR3 loop: CASSYFDRVDGYTF. The CDR3 nucleotides read TGTGCCAGCAGTTACTTCGACAGGGTTGACGGCTACACCTTC.

The gene calls are TRBV6-4 and TRBJ2-3; TRBD2 agrees at 7 bases. The CDR3 is made up of 15 amino acids. Trimming cost V 5 bases and J 3 bases; bases outside gene matches: 8. The germline CDR1 and CDR2 sequences are MRHNA and SNTAGT. CDR3 sequence: CASSPAGVGTDTQYF. In DNA form, the CDR3 reads TGTGCCAGCAGTCCCGCGGGGGTAGGGACAGATACGCAGTATTTT.

The genes are TRBV12-3 or TRBV12-4 and TRBJ2-3; 8 nucleotides line up with TRBD2. V was pared by 6 bases and J by 3 bases, with 2 bases of the junction left unmatched. This CDR3 has 13 amino acids. The chain's CDR3 is CASSVAGTDTQYF. In nucleotides, the CDR3 is TGTGCCAGCAGCGTAGCGGGGACAGATACGCAGTATTTT.

In its sample, this clone ranks as medium-sized (0.01 to 0.1%). The J gene is TRBJ2-7, the V gene TRBV29-1, with D unresolved. This CDR3 region has 10 residues. With 4 bases removed from V and 2 bases from J, the gap between germline ends came to 3 bases. The V gene's germline CDR1 is SQVTM and CDR2 ANQGSEA. The CDR3 sequence: CSVVAYEQYF. As DNA, the CDR3 is TGCAGCGTTGTAGCCTACGAGCAGTACTTC.

The chain links TRBV6-2 or TRBV6-3 to TRBJ2-7, with 10 positions matching TRBD1. This CDR3 region has 16 residues. In germline, CDR1 is MNHEY, CDR2 SVGEGT. The V gene end was trimmed by 5 bases and the J gene end by 2 bases; junction bases not matched to a gene: 9. CDR3 coding DNA: TGTGCCAGCAGTAGCCTGGTGGGACAGGGGACCTACGAGCAGTACTTC. Protein: CASSSLVGQGTYEQYF.

This clone showed up just a few times. In nucleotides, the CDR3 is TGTGCCAGCAGCGCGTCTAGCGGGGTCCTCACAGATACGCAGTATTTT. Amino acid sequence: CASSASSGVLTDTQYF. The chain uses TRBV7-8 and TRBJ2-3, with TRBD2 identical over 9 bases. The CDR3 extends over 16 amino acids. From germline, CDR1 is SGHVS and CDR2 FQNEAQ. V shed 5 bases and J 2 bases; nucleotides not matched to a gene: 8.